The subject of this entry is one T cell receptor beta chain. Its antigen is unidentified. The data were produced by immunoSEQ multiplex PCR, yet TCRdb's version contains in-frame clones alone and is incomplete. The table shows approximately 91,000 clones, with around 80% occurring only once. The source of the sample is a study of lymphopenia after photon versus proton radiotherapy. Overall study results and limits: Authors raise, but do not show, better survival with proton therapy. After lymphocyte nadir, photon-treated repertoires showed oligoclonal expansion, especially CD8+ Temra.

From germline, CDR1 is MNHNS and CDR2 SASEGT. CDR3 size: 14 residues. V was clipped by 0 bases and J by 9 bases, with 12 bases between them. Material: peripheral blood, obtained from a patient treated with proton-based radiotherapy. The source is a man in his sixties with pancreatic cancer. The gene calls are TRBV6-1 and TRBJ1-5; D gene uncertain. CDR3 bases: TGTGCCAGCAGTGAAGCGCTTCTTGTCATGCCCCAGCATTTT. This encodes CASSEALLVMPQHF.